Following are 7 T cell receptor beta chains from one sample sequenced in a study of blood T cells in healthy people across ages. The authors ran a second PCR of roughly 6 to 12 cycles using a sample-barcoded 5' primer and a J-beta primer mix. TCRdb processed the 5' RACE reads anew with MiXCR; each CDR3 protein has one entry. The sample yields hundreds of thousands of distinct CDR3 sequences, 55% to 70% seen once. The sample consisted of blood. These receptors all come from a man aged 25 to 40 in good health.

This clonotype was observed a handful of times. The chain employs TRBV6-4 and TRBJ2-5; the match to TRBD2 covers 10 bases. J gave up 11 bases and V 3 bases, and 9 bases lay outside the gene matches. The CDR3 extends over 14 amino acids. Germline CDR1 MRHNA, CDR2 SNTAGT. CDR3 loop: CASSEAGGPNEQYF. In DNA form, the CDR3 reads TGTGCCAGCAGTGAAGCGGGGGGGCCCAATGAGCAGTACTTC.

J is TRBJ2-5 and V is TRBV20-1; no clear D gene. The germline V gene encodes CDR1 DFQATT and CDR2 SNEGSKA (reference sequence). V was clipped by 5 bases and J by 11 bases, with 30 bases between them. CDR3 length: 16 amino acids. CDR3 region: CSALAPSTTASNEQYF. The CDR3 DNA sequence: TGCAGTGCTCTCGCCCCGTCTACTACCGCATCCAATGAGCAGTACTTC.

V gene TRBV5-1 combines with J gene TRBJ2-7; possibly TRBD1 for D (6 bases). CDR3 length: 14 amino acids. The germline gives CDR1 SGHRS, CDR2 YFSETQ. V gave up 4 bases and J gave up 2 bases, with 13 bases separating them. In DNA, the CDR3 is TGCGCCAGCAGCCCCGCGACAGGCACCTACGAGCAGTACTTC. It yields the protein CASSPATGTYEQYF. The full variable domain, rest sourced from reference TRBV5-1 and TRBJ2-7, is KAGVTQTPRYLIKTRGQQVTLSCSPISGHRSVSWYQQTPGQGLQFLFEYFSETQRNKGNFPGRFSGRQFSNSRSEMNVSTLELGDSALYLCASSPATGTYEQYFGPGTRLTVT.

This clonotype was observed a handful of times. The chain links TRBV4-3 to TRBJ2-5; TRBD2 matches at 7 bases. The CDR3 loop spans 15 amino acids. V dropped 1 base and J dropped 2; count of bases not matched to a gene: 4. Per germline, CDR1 LGHNA and CDR2 YSLEER. CDR3: CASSQGGGLQETQYF. For the CDR3, the DNA is TGCGCCAGCAGCCAAGGGGGGGGACTACAAGAGACCCAGTACTTC.

The V and J genes are TRBV15 and TRBJ2-7, with unresolved D. Looked up from germline, CDR1 is LNHNV and CDR2 is YYDKDF (reference sequence). This CDR3 comprises 15 residues. V was cut by 0 bases and J by 1 base, with 10 bases left in between. The CDR3 sequence is CATSRDPRKSYEQYF. The CDR3 nucleotides read TGTGCCACCAGCAGAGATCCCAGGAAGTCCTACGAGCAGTACTTC.

CDR3 nucleotides: TGTGCCAGCAGACGCCTAGCGGGAGTAGGTGAGACCCAGTACTTC. Residues: CASRRLAGVGETQYF. J is TRBJ2-5 and V is TRBV28; 10 nucleotides align to TRBD2. This CDR3 is built from 15 residues. V dropped 6 bases and J dropped 5; count of bases not matched to a gene: 9. Germline V lookup: CDR1 MDHEN, CDR2 SYDVKM.

The CDR3 reads CASGEDSNQPQHF. In nucleotides, the CDR3 is TGTGCCAGCGGTGAGGATAGCAATCAGCCCCAGCATTTT. This chain links TRBV27 with TRBJ1-5; no definite D call. V was shortened by 8 bases and J by 0 bases, with 8 bases between the two germline ends. The germline CDR1 and CDR2 sequences are MNHEY and SMNVEV (reference sequence). The CDR3 extends over 13 amino acids.